A selection of T cell receptor beta chains follows, all from one sample in a study of cytotoxic CD8 clonotypes in ibrutinib-treated CLL. Profiled with immunoSEQ multiplex PCR; TCRdb holds only in-frame clones, not every one. The sample includes approximately 170,000 clones, around nine tenths of them seen just once. Sequenced here: PBMCs, sampled at disease progression, from a patient treated with ibrutinib. The source of these receptors is a human donor with chronic lymphocytic leukemia. Each CDR3 is given with its conserved first and last residue.

CDR3: CASSLVPGETQYF
J: TRBJ2-5
V: TRBV5-6

CDR3: CSVQTTGISEQFF
J: TRBJ2-1
V: TRBV29-1

CDR3: CASSGVLDYGYTF
J: TRBJ1-2
V: TRBV19

CDR3: CASSPQTGGLSSYEQYF
J: TRBJ2-7
V: TRBV7-6

CDR3: CASSSTAGGPGYEQYF
J: TRBJ2-7
V: TRBV7-2

CDR3: CASRWDRGRGEQYF
J: TRBJ2-7
V: TRBV19

CDR3: CASSFPHYSGVISETQYF
J: TRBJ2-5
V: TRBV7-8

CDR3: CASTEGVNTEAFF
J: TRBJ1-1
V: TRBV6-1

CDR3: CSVDDPLGYEQYF
J: TRBJ2-7
V: TRBV29-1

CDR3: CASSYSGVYQETQYF
J: TRBJ2-5
V: TRBV6-6

CDR3: CASSSLGLAGSTDTQYF
J: TRBJ2-3
V: TRBV7-3

CDR3: CASRGSGIYEQYF
J: TRBJ2-7
V: TRBV27

CDR3: CASSQRVAYNEQFF
J: TRBJ2-1
V: TRBV27

CDR3: CASSPGQGNTEAFF
J: TRBJ1-1
V: TRBV5-4

CDR3: CASSPPYYEQYF
J: TRBJ2-7
V: TRBV28

CDR3: CASGPPREGRADTQYF
J: TRBJ2-3
V: TRBV12-5

CDR3: CASSIMTLTDTQYF
J: TRBJ2-3
V: TRBV19

CDR3: CASSVRTSVIETQYF
J: TRBJ2-5
V: TRBV9

CDR3: CAWSVGTDGQPQHF
J: TRBJ1-5
V: TRBV30

CDR3: CASSPGTGGFGYTF
J: TRBJ1-2
V: TRBV5-1

CDR3: CASSRGLAGRYEQYF
J: TRBJ2-7
V: TRBV4-2

CDR3: CASSENRFYGYTF
J: TRBJ1-2
V: TRBV2

CDR3: CASSFLRVNTEAFF
J: TRBJ1-1
V: TRBV27

CDR3: CAISEEGGREKLFF
J: TRBJ1-4
V: TRBV10-3

CDR3: CASSEETGISGNTIYF
J: TRBJ1-3
V: TRBV6-1

CDR3: CASSLEDGELFF
J: TRBJ2-2
V: TRBV5-4

CDR3: CASSQPTGPSSGANVLTF
J: TRBJ2-6
V: TRBV23-1

CDR3: CASSFKGRLRKTDEQFF
J: TRBJ2-1
V: TRBV11-3

CDR3: CASSLEYNEQFF
J: TRBJ2-1
V: TRBV23-1

CDR3: CASSQARDKNYGYTF
J: TRBJ1-2
V: TRBV14

CDR3: CASSVEQGRAYNEQFF
J: TRBJ2-1
V: TRBV9

CDR3: CASSLGQAGGNTIYF
J: TRBJ1-3
V: TRBV7-9

CDR3: CASSIRDSNQPQHF
J: TRBJ1-5
V: TRBV19

CDR3: CSVTTGHEQYF
J: TRBJ2-7
V: TRBV29-1

CDR3: CASSLVGRGRSYNEQFF
J: TRBJ2-1
V: TRBV5-4

CDR3: CASKQGAGNTEAFF
J: TRBJ1-1
V: TRBV19

CDR3: CASSAPGGLSLDTQYF
J: TRBJ2-3
V: TRBV9

CDR3: CASSLVGRTVGEAFF
J: TRBJ1-1
V: TRBV5-6

CDR3: CSAYRGIGNEKLFF
J: TRBJ1-4
V: TRBV29-1

CDR3: CASSLGRGRETQYF
J: TRBJ2-5
V: TRBV7-2

CDR3: CASRTSGSLSYEQYF
J: TRBJ2-7
V: TRBV10-2

CDR3: CALQTLDTYEQYF
J: TRBJ2-7
V: TRBV30

CDR3: CASSLELVWGRDLTDTQYF
J: TRBJ2-3
V: TRBV5-1

CDR3: CASSLDLGTGLTADTQYF
J: TRBJ2-3
V: TRBV5-1

CDR3: CASSPMGQPQHF
J: TRBJ1-5
V: TRBV28

CDR3: CSAGTRQGGFRSSYEQYF
J: TRBJ2-7
V: TRBV29-1